This T cell receptor (beta chain) was found in a study of shared T cell receptors in the human thymus (dated by TCRdb to 2020 to 2022). Background for the entire study: The study examined how self-reactive, shared T-cell receptor alpha chains are generated in the human thymus.

Library generation was performed with the immunoSEQ multiplex PCR assay. Here the immuneACCESS table is served through TCRdb, limited to in-frame sequences with V and J called. Missing clones are a known gap in these copies; in checked studies unresolved V genes cover under half, and the rest lacks a known reason. For this sample the table gives some 700,000 clones, of which approximately 85% were detected only once. The ten largest clones add up to 0.0095% to 0.011% of the sample. Concerning this clone: Its antigen is still unknown. Per-base quality was not reported, and no clone a single base away is much larger than it.

The same sample was also studied in work on human thymus T cells. As that second paper reports: In Finland, the donors were immunologically healthy infants who were having open corrective cardiac surgery for congenital heart defects. The thymus tissue came from surgical resects taken out during corrective cardiac surgery. Both the thymic and the peripheral blood repertoires appeared to show biased V and J gene segment usage. Highly overlapping thymic TCR repertoires among unrelated individuals were reported in the related research. TCR alpha and beta repertoires from roughly eight infant thymus samples and a few related peripheral blood samples were characterized in the study. Donor ages ranged from 7 to 244 days, and the cohort comprised over five male and two female infants. Thymocytes were mechanically released from the tissue and were stored as pellets of about 10-30 million cells at -70 degrees C. A QIAsymphony instrument was used to extract genomic DNA from frozen cell pellets. The immunoSEQ multiplex PCR assay was used to amplify the TCRB and TCRAD loci from a standardized amount of quality-controlled genomic DNA. The amplicons spanned the V(D)J region and were long enough to cover the CDR3 and allow V and J genes to be identified. The amplicons were sequenced on an Illumina platform via the commercial immunoSEQ service. Primer bias and sequencing errors were corrected as previously described, and TCRAD and TCRB definitions were based on the IMGT database. Analysis of the repertoires was done with immunoSEQ Analyzer 3.0 and VDJTools and included basic statistics, V/J segment usage, diversity estimates, rarefaction and pairwise overlap. Diversity was estimated with Chao1, ChaoE, Efron-Thisted, Shannon and inverse Simpson indices, and also on datasets down-sampled to the smallest sample. Repertoire overlap was determined by strict matching of CDR3 nucleotide sequence, V gene and J gene, and Jaccard-based multidimensional scaling clustering was applied. On average, roughly 850,000 unique TCRB clonotypes were obtained from thymus samples, compared with about 86,000 from blood samples.

The sequenced sample was thymocytes. This sequence originates from a girl younger than two with a congenital heart defect. Donor details come from another sample of the same person, matched by shared clones.

CDR3 loop: CASSYEVYFRGNTEAFF. The nucleotide sequence is TGTGCCAGCAGCTACGAAGTTTACTTCAGGGGGAACACTGAAGCTTTCTTT. The V and J genes are TRBV7-6 and TRBJ1-1; perhaps TRBD1 is the D gene, with 6 bases matching. V is cut by 4 bases and J by 1 base, and the space between the germline ends is 19 bases. CDR1 and CDR2, looked up from the germline V gene, are SGHVS and FNYEAQ. The CDR3 sequence holds 17 residues, the cysteine and phenylalanine included. The DNA shown is the 51-base CDR3, in frame from base 1. Full variable domain (CDR3 extended with the reference TRBV7-6 and TRBJ1-1 proteins): GAGVSQSPRYKVTKRGQDVALRCDPISGHVSLYWYRQALGQGPEFLTYFNYEAQQDKSGLPNDRFSAERPEGSISTLTIQRTEQRDSAMYRCASSYEVYFRGNTEAFFGQGTRLTVV.